This T cell receptor beta chain was sequenced during a study of cytomegalovirus exposure and HLA in healthy donors. General observations from the study: The classifier was said to identify cytomegalovirus status with high specificity and sensitivity.

The repertoire was sequenced with immunoSEQ multiplex PCR; TCRdb's copy has only in-frame clones and lacks some. The profile shows about 66,000 clones, approximately 96% of them singletons. Comment on this clone: What it binds is not known.

This TCR was sampled from a young woman in good health and CMV-seropositive. Sample: PBMCs.

CDR3 protein: CAWSPVRGYNEQFF. The CDR3 bases are TGTGCCTGGAGCCCGGTTAGAGGTTACAATGAGCAGTTCTTC. This chain joins TRBV30 and TRBJ2-1; unclear D gene. This CDR3 comprises 14 residues. CDR1 GTSNPN and CDR2 SVGIG come from the germline V gene (reference sequence). The V end was cut by 3 bases, the J end by 4 bases, with 13 bases between.